These 16 T cell receptor beta chains share one sample of origin, sequenced in a study of cytotoxic CD8 clonotypes in ibrutinib-treated CLL. Some clones are missing from TCRdb's copy, which holds only in-frame ones; the method was immunoSEQ multiplex PCR. The data show roughly 70,000 clones, with just over 90% seen just once and approximately 3% held by the top ten. The sequenced sample was PBMCs, obtained after 12 months of ibrutinib treatment. The receptors originated from a human donor with chronic lymphocytic leukemia.

The genes are TRBV30 and TRBJ2-7; D not certain. V gave up 5 bases and J gave up 2 bases, with 16 bases separating them. The CDR3 sequence is 14 residues long. The germline gives CDR1 GTSNPN, CDR2 SVGIG (reference sequence). Here the CDR3 DNA reads TGTGCCTGGGGCAAGCTGGCAGGTGCCTACGAGCAGTACTTC. Encoded protein: CAWGKLAGAYEQYF.

CDR3: CASSWIGDRSSNNEQFF. The CDR3 DNA follows: TGCGCCAGCAGCTGGATCGGGGACAGGTCCTCAAATAATGAGCAGTTCTTC. The chain employs TRBV5-1 and TRBJ2-1; 8 positions agree with TRBD1. The CDR3 has 17 amino acids. Germline V gives CDR1 SGHRS, CDR2 YFSETQ. V lost 3 bases, J lost 7 bases, and 15 bases stayed unmatched.

The CDR3: CASSKEGVSYGYTF. For the CDR3, the DNA is TGTGCCAGCAGCAAAGAGGGGGTAAGCTATGGCTACACCTTC. J is TRBJ1-2 and V is TRBV21-1; TRBD1, the D gene given by the table, was not confirmed from the DNA. TRBV21-1 is a pseudogene locus. This CDR3 has 14 amino acids.

The chain couples TRBV15 to TRBJ2-2; a weak D match, TRBD1 (7 bases). V shed 1 base and J shed 4 bases, with 19 bases lying between them. Looked up from germline, CDR1 is LNHNV and CDR2 is YYDKDF (reference sequence). The CDR3 extends over 18 amino acids. CDR3: CATSRARGENVLTGELFF. CDR3 in DNA: TGTGCCACCAGCAGAGCCAGGGGGGAGAATGTTCTCACCGGGGAGCTGTTTTTT.

V and J are TRBV30 and TRBJ2-1; TRBD2 matches 10 bases. There are 18 residues in the CDR3. Germline lookup yields CDR1 GTSNPN and CDR2 SVGIG (reference sequence). Trimming removed 0 bases from V and 4 bases from J; junction bases left unmatched: 12. CDR3: CAWSVKASGSKRYNEQFF. The CDR3 DNA is TGTGCCTGGAGTGTAAAGGCTAGCGGGAGTAAGCGGTACAATGAGCAGTTCTTC.

This clone was found once. The rearrangement uses TRBV19 and TRBJ2-3; 9 bases are shared with TRBD1. The CDR3 contains 15 residues. Trimming removed 7 bases from V and 3 bases from J; junction bases left unmatched: 8. Germline values: CDR1 LNHDA, CDR2 SQIVND (reference sequence). The CDR3 loop reads CASKAGQGVTDTQYF. CDR3 in DNA: TGTGCCAGTAAAGCGGGACAGGGTGTTACAGATACGCAGTATTTT.

V is TRBV28 and J is TRBJ1-2; tentative D call: TRBD1 (5 bases). Between the trimmed V and J ends, which lost 6 bases and 3 bases, there was a span of 11 bases. Germline CDR1 and CDR2: MDHEN and SYDVKM. The CDR3 spans 13 residues. The CDR3 sequence: CASRRGSDYGYTF. CDR3 nucleotide sequence: TGTGCCAGCAGGAGGGGTTCGGACTATGGCTACACCTTC.

In its sample, this clone was seen once. The J gene is TRBJ1-5, the V gene TRBV18; 7 nucleotides line up with TRBD1. Germline V gene sequence: CDR1 KGHSH, CDR2 LQKENI. Losses at the gene ends were 4 bases for V and 0 bases for J; bases not matched to a gene: 6. This CDR3 is built from 16 residues. This CDR3 reads CASSRSGGNSNQPQHF. The DNA of the CDR3 is TGTGCCAGCTCACGGTCAGGGGGAAATAGCAATCAGCCCCAGCATTTT.

This chain links TRBV6-6 with TRBJ1-1; 10 nucleotides agree with TRBD1. The germline V gene has CDR1 MNHNY and CDR2 SVGAGI (reference sequence). Trimming removed 6 bases from V and 4 bases from J; junction bases left unmatched: 5. CDR3 length: 14 amino acids. CDR3 in DNA: TGTGCCAGCAGAGCCCGGGACAGGGGCACTGAAGCTTTCTTT. The encoded protein is CASRARDRGTEAFF.

The chain employs TRBV19 and TRBJ2-3; no reliable D call. Trimming removed 1 base at V and 1 base at J, with 12 bases between. The CDR3 covers 16 residues. CDR1 and CDR2 from the germline V gene are LNHDA and SQIVND (reference sequence). The CDR3 region has the DNA TGTGCCAGTAGTATAGGTCACATTATTGGCACAGATACGCAGTATTTT. Protein product: CASSIGHIIGTDTQYF.

The chain joins TRBV4-1 to TRBJ2-1; 9 bases are shared with TRBD2. V shed 2 bases, J shed 7 bases, and the junction held 12 bases outside the gene matches. The V gene's germline CDR1 is MGHRA and CDR2 YSYEKL. The CDR3 covers 17 residues. The CDR3, as DNA: TGCGCCAGCAGCCAATCGCAGAAAACTAGCGGGTCTAATGAGCAGTTCTTC. This sequence encodes CASSQSQKTSGSNEQFF.

J is TRBJ2-6 and V is TRBV7-2; D gene uncertain. Per the germline V gene, CDR1 is SGHTA and CDR2 is FQGNSA. The CDR3 contains 15 residues. The germline V and J ends were trimmed by 1 base and 0 bases, with 4 bases remaining between them. CDR3 region: CASSLDTSGANVLTF. The CDR3 coding sequence is TGTGCCAGCAGCTTAGATACCTCTGGGGCCAACGTCCTGACTTTC.

This chain joins TRBV6-1 and TRBJ1-1, with D tentatively TRBD1 (6 bases). Germline V lookup: CDR1 MNHNS, CDR2 SASEGT. This CDR3 region has 14 residues. The ends were cut back, 6 bases at V and 2 bases at J, with 13 bases in the middle. The CDR3 bases are TGTGCCAGCAGGCCCGGACAGAAAAACACTGAAGCTTTCTTT. It yields the protein CASRPGQKNTEAFF.

The V call is TRBV5-6, the J call TRBJ1-1; D perhaps matches TRBD1 (6 bases). The ends were cut back, 2 bases at V and 0 bases at J, with 8 bases in the middle. The CDR3 runs 14 residues. CDR1 SGHDT and CDR2 YYEEEE come from the germline V gene. The CDR3 spells CASSFDRLNTEAFF. CDR3 coding DNA: TGTGCCAGCAGCTTCGACAGGCTGAACACTGAAGCTTTCTTT.

The chain has TRBV11-3 and TRBJ2-1; TRBD2 matches at 8 bases. This CDR3 region has 15 residues. Trimming cost V 1 base and J 6 bases; bases outside gene matches: 5. Germline assignment: CDR1 SGHNT and CDR2 YENEEA. CDR3 DNA sequence: TGTGCCAGCAGCTTAGGCAGCGGGAGCATCAATGAGCAGTTCTTC. Its protein product is CASSLGSGSINEQFF.

The chain links TRBV7-7 to TRBJ2-2, with TRBD2 matching 8 bases. Germline V gene data show CDR1 as SSHAT and CDR2 as FNYEAQ (reference sequence). Trimming took 5 bases from V and 7 from J; bases not matched to a gene: 12. The CDR3 covers 16 residues. The CDR3 coding sequence is TGTGCCAGCAGCCCGCACGGGAGGGGAAGGCTCGGGGAGCTGTTTTTT. It specifies CASSPHGRGRLGELFF.